Listed below are T cell receptor beta chains from one sample, sequenced in a study of T cells in Graves' hyperthyroidism and ophthalmopathy. Via MiXCR, TCRdb re-called the multiplex PCR reads, giving one row per CDR3 protein. The data hold hundreds of thousands of distinct CDR3 sequences, with about two fifths observed a single time. Sequences were obtained from blood. These receptors were collected from a man younger than 30 with Graves' hyperthyroidism. Each CDR3 is given with its conserved first and last residue. Each record gives: D gene, CDR3 length, J gene, clone size, V gene, CDR3 DNA, CDR3 protein. A D gene is named only where the DNA matches it firmly. Clone size appears in some rows only: once, few, many, or a class for an expanded clone.

D: .
length: 12
J: TRBJ2-5
size: .
V: TRBV5-6
DNA: TGTGCCAGCAGCTGGGAAGACGAGACCCAGTACTTC
CDR3: CASSWEDETQYF

D: TRBD2
length: 15
J: TRBJ2-7
size: few
V: TRBV4-3
DNA: TGCGCCAGCAGCCTCTACAGCGGGGGACACTACGAGCAGTACTTC
CDR3: CASSLYSGGHYEQYF

D: .
length: 14
J: TRBJ1-1
size: many
V: TRBV15
DNA: TGTGCCACCAGCAGAGACATAAGGGGAGATGAAGCTTTCTTT
CDR3: CATSRDIRGDEAFF

D: TRBD2
length: 16
J: TRBJ2-7
size: .
V: TRBV12-3/TRBV12-4
DNA: TGTGCCAGCAGTTTTCTCGGGAGGGCCAGGTCCTACGAGCAGTACTTC
CDR3: CASSFLGRARSYEQYF

D: TRBD2
length: 15
J: TRBJ2-5
size: few
V: TRBV6-1
DNA: TGTGCCAGCAGTTACGAAGGACTAGCGGAAGAGACCCAGTACTTC
CDR3: CASSYEGLAEETQYF

D: .
length: 16
J: TRBJ1-1
size: few
V: TRBV6-5
DNA: TGTGCCAGCAGTTACATGACCGGGGGCGGTGGCACTGAAGCTTTCTTT
CDR3: CASSYMTGGGGTEAFF

D: .
length: 15
J: TRBJ1-2
size: .
V: TRBV2
DNA: TGTGCTAGTGGCCCAATGGACAGTAGGATCTCAGGCTACACCTTC
CDR3: CASGPMDSRISGYTF

D: .
length: 13
J: TRBJ1-6
size: few
V: TRBV3-1
DNA: TGTGCCAGCAGGAAAGGAGCTAATTCACCCCTCCACTTT
CDR3: CASRKGANSPLHF

D: .
length: 14
J: TRBJ2-5
size: .
V: TRBV6-6
DNA: TGTGTCAGCAGTTACAACGCGTACCAAGAGACCCAGTACTTC
CDR3: CVSSYNAYQETQYF

D: TRBD1
length: 13
J: TRBJ1-2
size: many
V: TRBV2
DNA: TGTGCCAGCAGCGTACAGGGGGCGGATGGCTACACCTTC
CDR3: CASSVQGADGYTF

D: .
length: 14
J: TRBJ2-7
size: .
V: TRBV4-3
DNA: TGCGCCGGCAGCCAAGATAGCCTGGACTACGAGCAGTACTTC
CDR3: CAGSQDSLDYEQYF

D: .
length: 15
J: TRBJ2-5
size: few
V: TRBV12-3/TRBV12-4
DNA: TGTGCCAGCAGTCGTGACAGTGATTACCAAGAGACCCAGTACTTC
CDR3: CASSRDSDYQETQYF

D: .
length: 15
J: TRBJ1-1
size: .
V: TRBV5-4
DNA: TGTGCCAGCAGCTTGGGTCCGGGGCAGAACACTGAAGCTTTCTTT
CDR3: CASSLGPGQNTEAFF

D: .
length: 14
J: TRBJ1-4
size: .
V: TRBV20-1
DNA: TGCAGTGCTAGAGAGGACAGCCTGAGGGAAAAACTGTTTTTT
CDR3: CSAREDSLREKLFF

D: TRBD1
length: 11
J: TRBJ2-7
size: .
V: TRBV7-8
DNA: TGTGCCAGCAGACGGACAGGGGACGACACCTTC
CDR3: CASRRTGDDTF

D: .
length: 13
J: TRBJ2-7
size: many
V: TRBV24-1
DNA: TGTGCCACCAGTGATTCAGGGGGGTACGAGCAGTACTTC
CDR3: CATSDSGGYEQYF

D: TRBD2
length: 16
J: TRBJ2-7
size: .
V: TRBV7-3
DNA: TGTGCCAGCAGCTTATTCAGACTAGCAGAATGCTACGAGCAGTACTTC
CDR3: CASSLFRLAECYEQYF

D: .
length: 17
J: TRBJ1-1
size: .
V: TRBV29-1
DNA: TGCAGCGTTGAAGGAAACTCAGGGGACTTCATGAACACTGAAGCTTTCTTT
CDR3: CSVEGNSGDFMNTEAFF

D: TRBD1
length: 12
J: TRBJ1-2
size: .
V: TRBV29-1
DNA: TGCAGCTTGAGGGGACAGGGAAGTGGCTACACCTTC
CDR3: CSLRGQGSGYTF

D: TRBD1
length: 13
J: TRBJ2-7
size: .
V: TRBV29-1
DNA: TGCAGCCCCACCGGGACAGGGTCCTACGAGCAGTACTTC
CDR3: CSPTGTGSYEQYF

D: .
length: 15
J: TRBJ2-7
size: few
V: TRBV14
DNA: TGTGCCAGCAGCCAAGAAAGGAGGCGGACCTACGAGCAGTACTTC
CDR3: CASSQERRRTYEQYF

D: TRBD1
length: 15
J: TRBJ1-1
size: .
V: TRBV20-1
DNA: TGCAGTGCTAGAAGGGACAGGGTCCCCTCCGGTGAAGCTTTCTTT
CDR3: CSARRDRVPSGEAFF

D: .
length: 12
J: TRBJ1-1
size: few
V: TRBV5-6
DNA: TGTGCCAGCAGCAAACAGGGCACTGAAGCTTTCTTT
CDR3: CASSKQGTEAFF

D: .
length: 13
J: TRBJ2-7
size: many
V: TRBV29-1
DNA: TGCAGCGTTTTGACAGGCTTAACCTACGAGCAGTACTTC
CDR3: CSVLTGLTYEQYF

D: .
length: 14
J: TRBJ2-7
size: .
V: TRBV12-3/TRBV12-4
DNA: TGTGCCAGCAGTCCCCAACAGGGCTCCTACGAGCAGTACTTC
CDR3: CASSPQQGSYEQYF

D: .
length: 13
J: TRBJ2-7
size: many
V: TRBV10-3
DNA: TGTGCCATCAGTGGGGGCAGCTCCTACGAGCAGTACTTC
CDR3: CAISGGSSYEQYF

D: TRBD1
length: 13
J: TRBJ1-1
size: .
V: TRBV19
DNA: TGTGCCAGTAGCCCACAGGGGTGGACTGAAGCTTTCTTT
CDR3: CASSPQGWTEAFF

D: TRBD1
length: 13
J: TRBJ2-7
size: .
V: TRBV10-3
DNA: TGTGCCATCAGTGAAGGGGGCTGGTACGAGCAGTACTTC
CDR3: CAISEGGWYEQYF

D: .
length: 19
J: TRBJ2-7
size: .
V: TRBV4-1
DNA: TGCGCCAGCAGCCATGCCCCGGGGCAGGATATCCTTGAGGCCTACGAGCAGTACTTC
CDR3: CASSHAPGQDILEAYEQYF

D: TRBD1
length: 14
J: TRBJ2-5
size: many
V: TRBV7-9
DNA: TGTGCCAGCAGGTCGGACAGGGAGGAGGAGACCCAGTACTTC
CDR3: CASRSDREEETQYF

D: .
length: 15
J: TRBJ2-5
size: .
V: TRBV7-2
DNA: TGTGCCAGCAGTAAATCGACGGATGAGTTGGAGACCCAGTACTTC
CDR3: CASSKSTDELETQYF

D: .
length: 11
J: TRBJ2-5
size: .
V: TRBV2
DNA: TGTGCCACCAGGGGTTCGGAGACCCAGTACTTC
CDR3: CATRGSETQYF

D: TRBD1
length: 13
J: TRBJ1-4
size: many
V: TRBV20-1
DNA: TGCAGTGCCTGGGACAGTATAAATGAAAAACTGTTTTTT
CDR3: CSAWDSINEKLFF

D: .
length: 13
J: TRBJ2-5
size: .
V: TRBV9
DNA: TGTGCCAGCTCACCCGGGGACCAGCAGACCCAGTACTTC
CDR3: CASSPGDQQTQYF

D: TRBD2
length: 14
J: TRBJ2-5
size: few
V: TRBV12-3/TRBV12-4
DNA: TGTGCCAGCGTCGCGGGGGGATCGCAAGAGACCCAGTACTTC
CDR3: CASVAGGSQETQYF

D: .
length: 13
J: TRBJ2-1
size: .
V: TRBV29-1
DNA: TGCAGCGTTGTCCGCAGTTATCCGGGAGAGCAGTTCTTC
CDR3: CSVVRSYPGEQFF

D: .
length: 12
J: TRBJ2-5
size: few
V: TRBV6-2/TRBV6-3
DNA: TGTGCCAGCAGCAAGAACCAAGAGACCCAGTACTTC
CDR3: CASSKNQETQYF

D: .
length: 14
J: TRBJ1-5
size: once
V: TRBV7-3
DNA: TGTGCCAGCAGTCAGACAGCATTCAATCAGCCCCAGCATTTT
CDR3: CASSQTAFNQPQHF

D: .
length: 16
J: TRBJ1-5
size: .
V: TRBV6-1
DNA: TGTGCCAGCACCGCAAACGGCAGGGCAAGCAATCAGCCCCAGCATTTT
CDR3: CASTANGRASNQPQHF

D: TRBD1
length: 16
J: TRBJ2-2
size: .
V: TRBV25-1
DNA: TGTGCCAGTGGACAGGGGGCTTGGTTAGCGGACGGGGAGCTGTTTTTT
CDR3: CASGQGAWLADGELFF

D: TRBD1
length: 16
J: TRBJ2-7
size: few
V: TRBV5-1
DNA: TGCGCCAGCAAAGCTGCGCTCGGGACAGGGACGAGTGAGCAGTACTTC
CDR3: CASKAALGTGTSEQYF

D: TRBD2
length: 15
J: TRBJ2-7
size: .
V: TRBV9
DNA: TGTGCCAGCAGCGTAGCTCCGGGAGGTGTCCACGAGCAGTACTTC
CDR3: CASSVAPGGVHEQYF

D: TRBD1
length: 12
J: TRBJ2-7
size: .
V: TRBV3-1
DNA: TGTGCCAGCAGCCAAGGTAGAGGGACAGCGTACTTC
CDR3: CASSQGRGTAYF

D: .
length: 17
J: TRBJ2-7
size: .
V: TRBV13
DNA: TGTGCCAGCAGCTTAGGACCCGGGACGGAGACATCTTACGAGCAGTACTTC
CDR3: CASSLGPGTETSYEQYF

D: .
length: 14
J: TRBJ1-1
size: many
V: TRBV12-3/TRBV12-4
DNA: TGTGCCAGCAGCTTCGGACAGACGAACACTGAAGCTTTCTTT
CDR3: CASSFGQTNTEAFF

D: TRBD2
length: 14
J: TRBJ2-3
size: .
V: TRBV2
DNA: TGTGCCAGCAATGGGAGGACTAGCGGGGATACGCAGTATTTT
CDR3: CASNGRTSGDTQYF

D: .
length: 14
J: TRBJ1-6
size: .
V: TRBV14
DNA: TGTGCCAGCAGCCGGGACACCTATAATTCACCCCTCCACTTT
CDR3: CASSRDTYNSPLHF

D: .
length: 15
J: TRBJ1-6
size: few
V: TRBV7-2
DNA: TGTGCCAGCAGCCAAGATCCAGGGTTGGCTTCACCCCTCCACTTT
CDR3: CASSQDPGLASPLHF

D: .
length: 12
J: TRBJ2-7
size: few
V: TRBV20-1
DNA: TGCAGTGCCCCCTCGACGGGGATCGAGCAGTACTTC
CDR3: CSAPSTGIEQYF

D: .
length: 17
J: TRBJ1-5
size: .
V: TRBV3-1
DNA: TGTGCCAGCAGCCATGGAACGGCAGGTTACGTTGGTCAGCCCCAGCATTTT
CDR3: CASSHGTAGYVGQPQHF

D: .
length: 14
J: TRBJ1-1
size: .
V: TRBV2
DNA: TGCGCCAGCAGCCCGACCGGGGGAGCCACTGAAGCTTTCTTT
CDR3: CASSPTGGATEAFF

D: .
length: 15
J: TRBJ2-7
size: .
V: TRBV19
DNA: TGTGCCAGTAGTACCCGGGGGCAGGGGACCTACGAGCAGTACTTC
CDR3: CASSTRGQGTYEQYF

D: TRBD2
length: 18
J: TRBJ2-7
size: .
V: TRBV12-3/TRBV12-4
DNA: TGTGCCAGCAGCCTTGGACTAGCGCGTCCCCCCCACAGCTACGAGCAGTACTTC
CDR3: CASSLGLARPPHSYEQYF

D: .
length: 9
J: TRBJ2-1
size: few
V: TRBV29-1
DNA: TGCAGCGTTGAGAGTGAGCAGTTCTTC
CDR3: CSVESEQFF

D: .
length: 11
J: TRBJ1-4
size: many
V: TRBV12-3/TRBV12-4
DNA: TGTGCCAGCCGGGAGGAGGAAAAACTGTTTTTT
CDR3: CASREEEKLFF

D: .
length: 10
J: TRBJ1-1
size: few
V: TRBV2
DNA: TGTGCCAGCGGTGGGGGTGAAGCTTTCTTT
CDR3: CASGGGEAFF

D: .
length: 13
J: TRBJ2-7
size: few
V: TRBV11-2
DNA: TGTGCCAGCCGCCAACAGGTAACCTACGAGCAGTACTTC
CDR3: CASRQQVTYEQYF

D: .
length: 16
J: TRBJ2-5
size: .
V: TRBV7-2
DNA: TGTGCCAGCAGCCAACAGGGGGGGGTGCTTGGGGAGACCCAGTACTTC
CDR3: CASSQQGGVLGETQYF

D: .
length: 14
J: TRBJ1-5
size: .
V: TRBV6-1
DNA: TGTGCCAGCAGCCAAGGAGAAGAAAATCAGCCCCAGCATTTT
CDR3: CASSQGEENQPQHF